This T cell receptor (beta chain) originates from a study of CD8 T cells in ankylosing spondylitis. General study results and limits: Seemingly distinctive of ankylosing spondylitis blood was a TCR beta motif formed by eight highly homologous variants. Previous work reported some of these motif variants in the synovial fluid and blood of reactive arthritis. Reportedly, significant enrichment of disease-linked clones occurred in matched ankylosing spondylitis synovial fluid.

This clonotype was detected a few times. Its target is not known. The trim removed 6 bases at V and 4 bases at J, leaving 10 bases unmatched. This CDR3 region has 15 residues. Germline-derived CDR1 and CDR2 are MNHNS and SASEGT. Researchers built TCR beta libraries using quantitative 5'-RACE with molecular barcodes. TCRdb re-derived calls from the 5' RACE reads in MiXCR, one entry per CDR3 protein. Of approximately 260,000 distinct CDR3 sequences listed, over 15% were seen once; the top ten hold roughly a third. This receptor was obtained from a male donor with ankylosing spondylitis or in good health (not recorded which). Sequenced input: blood, either unsorted or a sorted T cell fraction (not recorded which). The rearrangement joins TRBV6-1 to TRBJ2-7; the match to TRBD1 covers 9 bases. CDR3 in amino acids: CASRNPGQGPYEQYF. DNA for the CDR3: TGTGCCAGCAGAAATCCGGGACAGGGTCCGTACGAGCAGTACTTC.